The next 32 T cell receptor beta chains were all read from a single sample in a study of blood T cell repertoires in COVID-19. TCRdb's table, derived via immunoSEQ multiplex PCR, lists solely in-frame clones and lacks some. Of some 120,000 clones listed, around nine tenths were seen once; the top ten hold about 18%. Sequenced input: peripheral blood. The receptors here all came from a human donor with acute or convalescent COVID-19. The donor label of this sample is uncertain.

This rearrangement joins TRBV7-2 to TRBJ2-3; no clear D gene. This CDR3 comprises 15 residues. CDR1 is SGHTA, CDR2 FQGNSA, per germline. The germline V and J ends were trimmed by 5 bases and 5 bases, with 17 bases remaining between them. CDR3 residues: CASSHPLSSVDTQYF. The CDR3, as DNA: TGTGCCAGCAGCCATCCCCTGTCAAGCGTAGATACGCAGTATTTT.

The V gene is TRBV6-2 or TRBV6-3, the J gene TRBJ1-5, with D uncertain. In germline, CDR1 is MNHEY, CDR2 SVGEGT. V gave up 6 bases and J gave up 4 bases, with 7 bases separating them. There are 12 residues in the CDR3. CDR3 in amino acids: CASSEGNQPQHF. In nucleotides, the CDR3 is TGTGCCAGCAGCGAGGGAAATCAGCCCCAGCATTTT.

This clone has a handful of counts. The chain combines TRBV2 with TRBJ2-5; 10 bases fit TRBD1. V trimming: 6 bases; J trimming: 4 bases; junction bases outside the gene matches: 8. The CDR3 spans 15 residues. Germline V lookup: CDR1 SNHLY, CDR2 FYNNEI. The CDR3, as DNA: TGTGCCAGCAGAGTACGACAGGGGGCGCGAGAGACCCAGTACTTC. Protein sequence: CASRVRQGARETQYF.

The DNA of the CDR3 is TGTGCCAGCAGTTTTGAGGCCTCTGGGGCCAACGTCCTGACTTTC. Residues: CASSFEASGANVLTF. The rearrangement links TRBV27 to TRBJ2-6; D uncertain. The V end lost 3 bases, the J end lost 0 bases, and 6 bases lay between the germline ends. The length of the CDR3 is 15 residues. Looked up from germline, CDR1 is MNHEY and CDR2 is SMNVEV (reference sequence). Full variable domain (remainder filled in from reference TRBV27 and TRBJ2-6): EAQVTQNPRYLITVTGKKLTVTCSQNMNHEYMSWYRQDPGLGLRQIYYSMNVEVTDKGDVPEGYKVSRKEKRNFPLILESPSPNQTSLYFCASSFEASGANVLTFGAGSRLTVL.

This clone appeared once. This sequence joins TRBV6-2 or TRBV6-3 and TRBJ1-1, with D unclear. Between the trimmed V and J ends, which lost 2 bases and 2 bases, there was a span of 6 bases. Germline V gene data show CDR1 as MNHEY and CDR2 as SVGEGT. The CDR3 has 13 amino acids. CDR3 coding DNA: TGTGCCAGCAGTTACGAGGTCAACACTGAAGCTTTCTTT. As protein: CASSYEVNTEAFF.

This chain connects TRBV11-2 to TRBJ1-4; 10 bases map to TRBD1. With V trimmed by 0 bases and J by 8 bases, 9 bases remained unmatched. The CDR3 has 17 amino acids. Germline V gene lookup returns CDR1 SGHAT and CDR2 FQNNGV. The chain's CDR3 is CASSLEVGTGAREKLFF. CDR3 nucleotide sequence: TGTGCCAGCAGCTTAGAAGTTGGGACAGGGGCGCGAGAAAAACTGTTTTTT.

As regards this clone: Other DNA sequences within the sample encode an identical CDR3. The V call is TRBV18, the J call TRBJ2-2; 8 bases fit TRBD1. The CDR3 loop spans 16 amino acids. Germline V gene data show CDR1 as KGHSH and CDR2 as LQKENI. The V segment lost 0 bases and the J segment 1 base; nucleotides outside the gene matches: 1. The CDR3 sequence: CASSPPTGGNTGELFF. CDR3 bases: TGTGCCAGCTCACCACCTACAGGGGGGAACACCGGGGAGCTGTTTTTT.

The chain is built from TRBV7-9 and TRBJ1-1; 7 bases align to TRBD1. The V and J ends lost 5 bases and 5 bases, in that order; junction bases with no gene match: 11. Germline V gene lookup returns CDR1 SEHNR and CDR2 FQNEAQ (reference sequence). The CDR3 is 15 residues long. DNA for the CDR3: TGTGCCAGCAGCCCTAGGGCCCAGGGGGAAACTGAAGCTTTCTTT. Its translation is CASSPRAQGETEAFF.

The chain uses TRBV7-8 and TRBJ1-5; 7 bases map to TRBD1. Germline V CDR1 and CDR2: SGHVS, FQNEAQ. J gave up 3 bases and V 3 bases, and 8 bases lay outside the gene matches. This CDR3 has 16 residues. CDR3 DNA: TGTGCCAGCAGCTTGTTCGACAGGGAGCTCAATCAGCCCCAGCATTTT. It translates to CASSLFDRELNQPQHF.

Written as DNA, the CDR3 is TGTGCCAGCAGTCCTTGGACAGGGCTGAACACTGAAGCTTTCTTT. Translated, it gives CASSPWTGLNTEAFF. The rearrangement uses TRBV28 and TRBJ1-1; 8 nucleotides line up with TRBD1. Germline lookup yields CDR1 MDHEN and CDR2 SYDVKM. This CDR3 comprises 15 residues. J lost 0 bases, V lost 5 bases, and 5 bases had no gene match.

This chain joins TRBV28 and TRBJ1-5, with unresolved D. The CDR3 has 19 amino acids. Trimming removed 4 bases from V and 0 bases from J, with 22 bases in between. CDR1 MDHEN and CDR2 SYDVKM come from the germline V gene. CDR3 nucleotides: TGTGCCAGCAGTTCTTTATACCTTGGAGGACTGGTTAGCAATCAGCCCCAGCATTTT. Amino acid sequence: CASSSLYLGGLVSNQPQHF. Looking up the rest from reference TRBV28 and TRBJ1-5 gives the full variable domain: DVKVTQSSRYLVKRTGEKVFLECVQDMDHENMFWYRQDPGLGLRLIYFSYDVKMKEKGDIPEGYSVSREKKERFSLILESASTNQTSMYLCASSSLYLGGLVSNQPQHFGDGTRLSIL.

The chain links TRBV18 to TRBJ1-3; unclear D gene. The CDR3 is made up of 15 amino acids. Trimming shortened V by 3 bases and J by 2 bases, and 11 bases separated the two germline ends. In germline, CDR1 is KGHSH, CDR2 LQKENI. CDR3 loop: CASSPGPVAGNTIYF. The CDR3 DNA reads as TGTGCCAGCTCACCGGGCCCGGTGGCTGGAAACACCATATATTTT.

CDR3 DNA: TGTGCCTGGAACGGCCTCGGGACAACTAATGAAAAACTGTTTTTT. Translation: CAWNGLGTTNEKLFF. The chain combines TRBV30 with TRBJ1-4; no reliable D call. Germline V gives CDR1 GTSNPN, CDR2 SVGIG (reference sequence). The CDR3 runs to 15 residues. V dropped 4 bases and J dropped 0 bases, with 12 bases sitting between them. Combining the CDR3 with reference TRBV30 and TRBJ1-4 gives the whole variable domain SQTIHQWPATLVQPVGSPLSLECTVEGTSNPNLYWYRQAAGRGLQLLFYSVGIGQISSEVPQNLSASRPQDRQFILSSKKLLLSDSGFYLCAWNGLGTTNEKLFFGSGTQLSVL.

This chain uses TRBV19 with TRBJ1-5, with D perhaps matching TRBD1 (6 bases). The CDR3 has 14 amino acids. Germline V lookup: CDR1 LNHDA, CDR2 SQIVND (reference sequence). The germline V and J ends were trimmed by 3 bases and 11 bases, with 17 bases remaining between them. The CDR3 sequence: CASSMSGTLPSQHF. The CDR3 DNA sequence: TGTGCCAGTAGTATGAGCGGGACACTTCCGTCCCAGCATTTT.

This clone was found once. The DNA of the CDR3 is TGTGCCAGTAGTATAGCCCCTCGACAGGGCGCAACTAATGAAAAACTGTTTTTT. Amino acid sequence: CASSIAPRQGATNEKLFF. The gene calls are TRBV19 and TRBJ1-4; 7 nucleotides match TRBD1. CDR1 and CDR2 from the germline V gene are LNHDA and SQIVND (reference sequence). The CDR3 contains 18 residues. V lost 1 base, J lost 0 bases, and 8 bases stayed unmatched.

The chain recombines TRBV2 with TRBJ2-1, with 10 bases identical to TRBD2. J lost 4 bases, V lost 6 bases, and 9 bases had no gene match. The germline CDR1 and CDR2 sequences are SNHLY and FYNNEI. This CDR3 has 16 amino acids. CDR3 amino acids: CASRVWTSGLYNEQFF. The CDR3 DNA sequence: TGTGCCAGCAGAGTTTGGACTAGCGGATTATACAATGAGCAGTTCTTC.

The chain recombines TRBV6-5 with TRBJ1-1; D is possibly TRBD1 (5 bases). The CDR3 extends over 14 amino acids. Germline CDR1 MNHEY, CDR2 SVGAGI. The V gene lost 7 bases and the J gene lost 0 bases, with 12 bases spanning the gap. CDR3 region: CASIQDNMNTEAFF. The CDR3 DNA sequence: TGTGCCAGCATTCAGGACAACATGAACACTGAAGCTTTCTTT.

The gene calls are TRBV28 and TRBJ2-4, with 7 bases identical to TRBD2. The CDR3 sequence is 15 residues long. V shed 1 base and J 7 bases; nucleotides not matched to a gene: 7. Germline V gene sequence: CDR1 MDHEN, CDR2 SYDVKM. The CDR3 nucleotides read TGTGCCAGCAGTTTATCCCTGCTGGGGGGGAACATTCAGTACTTC. It encodes CASSLSLLGGNIQYF.

The chain uses TRBV4-2 and TRBJ2-2, with 8 bases that match TRBD1. V lost 1 base to trimming and J lost 6 bases; unmatched junction nucleotides: 7. Germline values: CDR1 LGHNA, CDR2 YNFKEQ. The CDR3 sequence is 16 residues long. DNA of the CDR3: TGTGCCAGCAGCCAAGCCGCAGGGGGCGCGGCCGGGGAGCTGTTTTTT. Its protein product is CASSQAAGGAAGELFF.

This rearrangement joins TRBV2 to TRBJ1-1, with D maybe TRBD1 (6 bases). Between the trimmed V and J ends, which lost 9 bases and 0 bases, there was a span of 11 bases. The CDR3 sequence is 13 residues long. The V gene's germline CDR1 is SNHLY and CDR2 FYNNEI. The CDR3 spells CASTGQMNTEAFF. The CDR3, as DNA: TGTGCCAGTACAGGACAGATGAACACTGAAGCTTTCTTT.

The chain carries TRBV18 and TRBJ1-1; the match to TRBD1 covers 10 bases. After removal of 3 bases from V and 6 bases from J, the junction contained 4 bases not matched to a gene. The CDR3 is 14 amino acids. Germline values: CDR1 KGHSH, CDR2 LQKENI. The CDR3 DNA is TGTGCCAGCTCACCCCGGGACAGGGGCCCTGAAGCTTTCTTT. Encoded protein: CASSPRDRGPEAFF.

The rearrangement links TRBV7-2 to TRBJ2-3, with D unclear. CDR3 length: 15 residues. The V gene's germline CDR1 is SGHTA and CDR2 FQGNSA. With 5 bases removed from V and 4 bases from J, the gap between germline ends came to 16 bases. The CDR3 region has the DNA TGTGCCAGCAGCCCGTTTCTATTTCGGGCAGATACGCAGTATTTT. As protein: CASSPFLFRADTQYF.

This rearrangement joins TRBV19 to TRBJ2-2, with TRBD1 identical over 10 bases. J was trimmed by 5 bases and V by 8 bases; bases with no gene match: 5. The CDR3 is 14 residues long. Germline V CDR1 and CDR2: LNHDA, SQIVND (reference sequence). The CDR3: CASSGTGVTGELFF. The CDR3 DNA is TGTGCCAGTTCCGGGACAGGGGTGACCGGGGAGCTGTTTTTT.

The chain has TRBV28 and TRBJ1-2; D ambiguous. The V gene's germline CDR1 is MDHEN and CDR2 SYDVKM. The CDR3 extends over 12 amino acids. V lost 6 bases and J lost 6, with 11 bases in between. The CDR3, as DNA: TGTGCCAGCAGGACCCCGAGGCATGGCTACACCTTC. Amino acids: CASRTPRHGYTF.

The chain combines TRBV19 with TRBJ2-2; D not certain. The length of the CDR3 is 16 residues. Germline CDR1 reads LNHDA; CDR2 reads SQIVND (reference sequence). With 7 bases removed from V and 6 bases from J, the gap between germline ends came to 21 bases. CDR3: CASTSTFSASPGELFF. In DNA, the CDR3 is TGTGCCAGTACCTCGACTTTCTCTGCCTCTCCCGGGGAGCTGTTTTTT.

On this clone: The same CDR3 is also encoded by other DNA sequences in this sample. The chain uses TRBV19 and TRBJ2-5; unclear D gene. Trimming shortened V by 5 bases and J by 5 bases, and 9 bases separated the two germline ends. This CDR3 has 12 amino acids. CDR1 and CDR2 (germline): LNHDA, SQIVND (reference sequence). The CDR3 here is CASSPSQETQYF. CDR3 DNA sequence: TGTGCCAGTAGTCCCTCCCAGGAGACCCAGTACTTC.

The CDR3 coding sequence is TGTGCCAGCAGCGTAGAGGGGGTCTCCTACAATGAGCAGTTCTTC. Translated, it gives CASSVEGVSYNEQFF. V usage is TRBV9 and J usage is TRBJ2-1, with D tentatively TRBD1 (6 bases). There are 15 residues in the CDR3. Germline assignment: CDR1 SGDLS and CDR2 YYNGEE. The germline V and J ends were trimmed by 0 bases and 0 bases, with 7 bases remaining between them.

CDR3 loop: CASSLGGGKNIQYF. CDR3 DNA: TGTGCCAGCAGTTTAGGGGGGGGCAAAAACATTCAGTACTTC. The genes are TRBV28 and TRBJ2-4; 7 nucleotides agree with TRBD2. V dropped 2 bases and J dropped 3; count of bases not matched to a gene: 1. Looked up from germline, CDR1 is MDHEN and CDR2 is SYDVKM. The CDR3 is 14 amino acids. Supplemented by reference TRBV28 and TRBJ2-4, the full variable domain reads DVKVTQSSRYLVKRTGEKVFLECVQDMDHENMFWYRQDPGLGLRLIYFSYDVKMKEKGDIPEGYSVSREKKERFSLILESASTNQTSMYLCASSLGGGKNIQYFGAGTRLSVL.

The chain employs TRBV4-3 and TRBJ1-6; 8 bases are a match to TRBD1. This CDR3 is built from 19 residues. The germline V gene has CDR1 LGHNA and CDR2 YSLEER. J was trimmed by 10 bases and V by 0 bases; bases with no gene match: 17. CDR3 in DNA: TGCGCCAGCAGCCAAGATCGACGTGACAGGGGATGGAGGGTCTCACCCCTCCACTTT. Protein sequence: CASSQDRRDRGWRVSPLHF.

The V and J genes are TRBV4-1 and TRBJ1-6; D possibly corresponds to TRBD1 (5 bases). The V and J ends lost 2 bases and 6 bases respectively, with 11 bases between them. This CDR3 is built from 15 residues. CDR1 is MGHRA, CDR2 YSYEKL, per germline. This CDR3 reads CASSQQGPGNSPLHF. CDR3 DNA sequence: TGCGCCAGCAGCCAACAGGGTCCCGGTAATTCACCCCTCCACTTT.

V gene TRBV5-1 combines with J gene TRBJ2-1; the D gene is possibly TRBD2 (7 bases). Germline assignment: CDR1 SGHRS and CDR2 YFSETQ. V lost 1 base and J lost 7, with 12 bases in between. The CDR3 consists of 14 residues. As DNA, the CDR3 is TGCGCCAGCAGCTTGTGGGGGGGCCTGAATGAGCAGTTCTTC. Translating gives CASSLWGGLNEQFF.

The V call is TRBV3-1 (or the pseudogene TRBV3-2), the J call TRBJ1-6; D not certain. Trimming took 4 bases from V and 6 from J, leaving 13 bases between them. Per the germline V gene, CDR1 is LGHDT and CDR2 is YNNKEL (reference sequence). The CDR3 contains 15 residues. The CDR3 DNA is TGTGCCAGCAGCCTTCAGTGGAGTCCTAATTCACCCCTCCACTTT. As protein: CASSLQWSPNSPLHF.